This T cell receptor beta chain originates from a study of T cells after yellow fever vaccination. Study information: The SMART-Seq v4 Ultra Low Input method served to prepare the low-cell-number fractions.

The germline CDR1 and CDR2 sequences are SGHTA and FQGNSA. J lost 0 bases, V lost 4 bases, and 0 bases had no gene match. The CDR3 spans 14 residues. Study-level findings and limits: Primary-vaccination clones mostly resurfaced post-booster (around 95% CD4, around 88% CD8).

The 5'RACE template-switching step produced TCR cDNA and added a universal primer site and UMIs. Each CDR3 protein gets one entry after TCRdb re-called the 5' RACE reads with MiXCR. Among about 260,000 distinct CDR3 sequences listed, approximately 5.2% were seen once. In this sample, this clonotype turned up a few times. Its antigen is unidentified. The sample was CD4+ T cells sorted from PBMCs, taken on the day of the yellow fever booster vaccination. The chain joins TRBV7-2 to TRBJ1-5, with 7 bases matching TRBD1. This receptor was obtained from a man between 18 and 29 years old who received the YFV17D yellow fever vaccine. CDR3 sequence (DNA): TGTGCCAGCAGCTGGGACAGTAGCAATCAGCCCCAGCATTTT. This codes for CASSWDSSNQPQHF.